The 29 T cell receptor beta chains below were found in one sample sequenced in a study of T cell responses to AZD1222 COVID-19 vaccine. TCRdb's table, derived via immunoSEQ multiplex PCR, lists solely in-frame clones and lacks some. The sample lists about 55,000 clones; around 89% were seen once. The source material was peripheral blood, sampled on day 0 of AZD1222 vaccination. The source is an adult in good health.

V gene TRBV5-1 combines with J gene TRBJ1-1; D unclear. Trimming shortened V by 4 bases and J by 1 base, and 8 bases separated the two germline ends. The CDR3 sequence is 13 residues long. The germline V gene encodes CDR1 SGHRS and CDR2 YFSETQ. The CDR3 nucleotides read TGCGCCAGCAGCCCCTCGGGGAACACTGAAGCTTTCTTT. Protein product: CASSPSGNTEAFF.

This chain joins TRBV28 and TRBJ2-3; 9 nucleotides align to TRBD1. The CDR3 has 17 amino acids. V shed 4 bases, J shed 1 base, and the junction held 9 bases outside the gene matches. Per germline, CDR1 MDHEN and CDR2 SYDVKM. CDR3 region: CASSSPGTGFRTDTQYF. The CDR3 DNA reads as TGTGCCAGCAGTTCCCCCGGGACAGGGTTCCGCACAGATACGCAGTATTTT.

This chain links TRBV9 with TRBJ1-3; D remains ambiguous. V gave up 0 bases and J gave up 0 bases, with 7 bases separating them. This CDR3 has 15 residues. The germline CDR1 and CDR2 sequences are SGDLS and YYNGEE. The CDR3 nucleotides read TGTGCCAGCAGCGTAGAACAGATCTCTGGAAACACCATATATTTT. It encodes CASSVEQISGNTIYF.

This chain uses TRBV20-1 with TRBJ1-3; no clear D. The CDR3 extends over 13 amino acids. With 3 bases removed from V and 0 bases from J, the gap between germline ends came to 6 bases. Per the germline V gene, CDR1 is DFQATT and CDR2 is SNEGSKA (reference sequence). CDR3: CSASATSGNTIYF. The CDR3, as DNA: TGCAGTGCTAGTGCTACCTCTGGAAACACCATATATTTT.

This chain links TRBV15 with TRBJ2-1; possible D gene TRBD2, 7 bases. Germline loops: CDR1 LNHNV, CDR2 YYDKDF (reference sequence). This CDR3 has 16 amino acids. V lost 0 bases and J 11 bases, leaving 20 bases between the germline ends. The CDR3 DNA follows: TGTGCCACCAGCAGAGAATCAGGGACAATGGGGGGGAAGCAGTTCTTC. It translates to CATSRESGTMGGKQFF. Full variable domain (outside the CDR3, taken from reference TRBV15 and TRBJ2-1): DAMVIQNPRYQVTQFGKPVTLSCSQTLNHNVMYWYQQKSSQAPKLLFHYYDKDFNNEADTPDNFQSRRPNTSFCFLDIRSPGLGDTAMYLCATSRESGTMGGKQFFGPGTRLTVL.

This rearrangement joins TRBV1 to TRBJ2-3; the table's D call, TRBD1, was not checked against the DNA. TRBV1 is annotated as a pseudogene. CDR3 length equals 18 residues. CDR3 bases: TGCACCAGCAGCCAAGATAACCCCGGACATCGCCCGACAGATACGCAGTATTTT. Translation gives CTSSQDNPGHRPTDTQYF.

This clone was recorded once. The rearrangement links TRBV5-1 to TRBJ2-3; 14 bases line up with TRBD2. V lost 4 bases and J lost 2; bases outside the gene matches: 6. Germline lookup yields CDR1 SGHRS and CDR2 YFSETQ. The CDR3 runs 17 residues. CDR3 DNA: TGCGCCAGCAGCCCGAGACTAGCGGGAGGGATCACAGATACGCAGTATTTT. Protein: CASSPRLAGGITDTQYF.

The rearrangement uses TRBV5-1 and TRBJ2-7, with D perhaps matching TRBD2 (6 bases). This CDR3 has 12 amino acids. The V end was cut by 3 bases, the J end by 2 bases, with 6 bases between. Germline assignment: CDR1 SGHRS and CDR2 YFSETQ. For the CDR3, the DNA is TGCGCCAGCAGCTCGGGGGCCTACGAGCAGTACTTC. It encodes CASSSGAYEQYF.

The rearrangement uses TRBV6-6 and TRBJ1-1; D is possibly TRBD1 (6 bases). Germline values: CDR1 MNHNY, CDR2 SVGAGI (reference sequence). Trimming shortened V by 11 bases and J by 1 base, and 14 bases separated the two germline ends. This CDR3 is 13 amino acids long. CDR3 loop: CASSGGPNTEAFF. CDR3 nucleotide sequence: TGTGCCTCCTCTGGGGGCCCGAACACTGAAGCTTTCTTT.

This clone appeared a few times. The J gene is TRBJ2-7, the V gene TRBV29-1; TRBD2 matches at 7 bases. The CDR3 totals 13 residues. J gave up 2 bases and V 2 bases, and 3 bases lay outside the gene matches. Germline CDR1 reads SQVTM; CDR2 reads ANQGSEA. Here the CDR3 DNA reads TGCAGCGTTGAAAGGGCGGGAGCCTACGAGCAGTACTTC. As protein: CSVERAGAYEQYF.

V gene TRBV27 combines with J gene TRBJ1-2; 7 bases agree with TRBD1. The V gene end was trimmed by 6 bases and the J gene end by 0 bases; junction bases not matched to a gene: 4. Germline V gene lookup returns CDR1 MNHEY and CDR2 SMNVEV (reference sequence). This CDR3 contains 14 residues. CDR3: CASSPGQTNYGYTF. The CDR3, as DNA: TGTGCCAGCAGCCCGGGACAGACTAACTATGGCTACACCTTC.

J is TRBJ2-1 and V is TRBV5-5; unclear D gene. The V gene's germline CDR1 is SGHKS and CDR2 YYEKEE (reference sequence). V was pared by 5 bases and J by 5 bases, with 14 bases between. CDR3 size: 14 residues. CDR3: CASRVRHEDNEQFF. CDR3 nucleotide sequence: TGTGCCAGCAGGGTCCGCCATGAGGACAATGAGCAGTTCTTC.

In DNA form, the CDR3 reads TGTGCCAGCAGCTTAGGGACAGGGATTCAGCCCCAGCATTTT. It translates to CASSLGTGIQPQHF. This chain uses TRBV7-9 with TRBJ1-5, with 8 bases lining up with TRBD1. This CDR3 is 14 amino acids long. The V and J ends lost 1 base and 6 bases, in that order; junction bases with no gene match: 2. The germline gives CDR1 SEHNR, CDR2 FQNEAQ (reference sequence).

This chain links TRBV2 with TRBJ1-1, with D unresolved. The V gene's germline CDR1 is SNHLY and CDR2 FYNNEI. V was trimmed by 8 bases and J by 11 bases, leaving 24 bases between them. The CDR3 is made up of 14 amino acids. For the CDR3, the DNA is TGTGCCAGCCGATACACCCACACGGCTGCAGGTGCTTTCTTT. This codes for CASRYTHTAAGAFF.

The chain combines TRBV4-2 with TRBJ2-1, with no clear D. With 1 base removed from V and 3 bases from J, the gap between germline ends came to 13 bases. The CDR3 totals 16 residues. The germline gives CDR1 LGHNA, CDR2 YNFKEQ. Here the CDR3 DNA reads TGTGCCAGCAGCCAAGTCGTCGGAGCCATCTACAATGAGCAGTTCTTC. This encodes CASSQVVGAIYNEQFF.

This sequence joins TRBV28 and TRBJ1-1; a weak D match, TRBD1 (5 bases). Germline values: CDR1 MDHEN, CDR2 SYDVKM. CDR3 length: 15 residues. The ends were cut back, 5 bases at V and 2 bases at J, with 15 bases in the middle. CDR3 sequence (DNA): TGTGCCAGCAGTCCCTGGGGAGGGGTAAACACTGAAGCTTTCTTT. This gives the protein CASSPWGGVNTEAFF.

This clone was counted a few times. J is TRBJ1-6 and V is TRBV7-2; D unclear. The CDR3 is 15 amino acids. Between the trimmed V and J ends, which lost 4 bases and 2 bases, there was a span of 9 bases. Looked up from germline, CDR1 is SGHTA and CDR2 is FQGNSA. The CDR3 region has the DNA TGTGCCAGCAGCTCGTCGGCAGCCTATAATTCACCCCTCCACTTT. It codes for CASSSSAAYNSPLHF.

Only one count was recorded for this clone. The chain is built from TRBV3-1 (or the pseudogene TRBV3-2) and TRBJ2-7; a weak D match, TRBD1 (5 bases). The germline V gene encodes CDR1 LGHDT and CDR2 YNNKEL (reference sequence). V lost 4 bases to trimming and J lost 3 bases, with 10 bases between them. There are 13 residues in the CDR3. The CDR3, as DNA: TGTGCCAGCAGCCCGGACATTTTCTACGAGCAGTACTTC. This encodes CASSPDIFYEQYF.

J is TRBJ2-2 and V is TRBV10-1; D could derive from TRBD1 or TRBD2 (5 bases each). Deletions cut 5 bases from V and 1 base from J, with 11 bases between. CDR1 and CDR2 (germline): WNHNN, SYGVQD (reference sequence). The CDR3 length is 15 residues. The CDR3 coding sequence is TGCGCCAGCAGTACCGGGACGGTGAACACCGGGGAGCTGTTTTTT. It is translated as CASSTGTVNTGELFF.

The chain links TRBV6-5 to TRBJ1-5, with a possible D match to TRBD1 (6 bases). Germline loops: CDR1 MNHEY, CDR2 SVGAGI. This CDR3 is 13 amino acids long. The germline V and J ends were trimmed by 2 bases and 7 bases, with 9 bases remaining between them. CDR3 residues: CASSYGGGQPQHF. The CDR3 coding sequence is TGTGCCAGCAGTTACGGGGGCGGACAGCCCCAGCATTTT.

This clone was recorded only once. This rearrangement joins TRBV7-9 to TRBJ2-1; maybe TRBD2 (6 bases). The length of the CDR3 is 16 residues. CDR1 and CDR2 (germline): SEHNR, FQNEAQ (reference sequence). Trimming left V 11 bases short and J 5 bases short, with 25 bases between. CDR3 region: CACSVRRDEDDNEQFF. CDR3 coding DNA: TGTGCCTGCTCGGTGCGGCGGGACGAAGACGACAATGAGCAGTTCTTC.

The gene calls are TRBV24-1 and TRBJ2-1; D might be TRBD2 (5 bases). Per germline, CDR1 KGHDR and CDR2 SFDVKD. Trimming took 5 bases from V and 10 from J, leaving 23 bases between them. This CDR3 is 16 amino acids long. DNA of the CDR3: TGTGCCACCAGTGCCGCGGACTGGCGAGTGTTGGGAGAGCAGTTCTTC. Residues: CATSAADWRVLGEQFF.

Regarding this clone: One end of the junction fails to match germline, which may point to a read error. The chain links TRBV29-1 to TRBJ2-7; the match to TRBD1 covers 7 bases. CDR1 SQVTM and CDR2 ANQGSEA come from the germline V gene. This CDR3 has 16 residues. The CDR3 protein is CGVEVPGQTISYEQYF. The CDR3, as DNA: TGCGGCGTTGAAGTGCCGGGACAGACTATCTCCTACGAGCAGTACTTC.

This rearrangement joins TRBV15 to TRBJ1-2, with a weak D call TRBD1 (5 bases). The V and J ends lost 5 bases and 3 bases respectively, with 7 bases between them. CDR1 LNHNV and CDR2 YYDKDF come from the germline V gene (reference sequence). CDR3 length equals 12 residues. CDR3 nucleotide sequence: TGTGCCACCAGCCGAGGGGACTATGGCTACACCTTC. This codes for CATSRGDYGYTF.

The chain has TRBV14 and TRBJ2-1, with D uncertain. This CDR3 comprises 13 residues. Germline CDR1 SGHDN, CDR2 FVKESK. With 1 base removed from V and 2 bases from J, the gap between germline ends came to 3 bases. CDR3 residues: CASSQATYNEQFF. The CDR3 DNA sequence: TGTGCCAGCAGCCAAGCCACCTACAATGAGCAGTTCTTC.

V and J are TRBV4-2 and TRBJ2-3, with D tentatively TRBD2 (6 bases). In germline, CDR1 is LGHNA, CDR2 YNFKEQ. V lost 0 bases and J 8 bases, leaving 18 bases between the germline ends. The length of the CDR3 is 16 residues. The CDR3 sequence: CASSQDAPGGAGTQYF. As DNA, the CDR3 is TGTGCCAGCAGCCAAGACGCCCCCGGGGGAGCAGGTACGCAGTATTTT.

CDR3 sequence reads: CASSYGMTVDTEAFF. The CDR3 DNA reads as TGTGCCAGCAGTTACGGAATGACAGTCGACACTGAAGCTTTCTTT. The chain has TRBV6-5 and TRBJ1-1, with TRBD1 as a possible D gene (5 bases). The ends were cut back, 2 bases at V and 3 bases at J, with 13 bases in the middle. Germline CDR1 and CDR2: MNHEY and SVGAGI. This CDR3 comprises 15 residues.

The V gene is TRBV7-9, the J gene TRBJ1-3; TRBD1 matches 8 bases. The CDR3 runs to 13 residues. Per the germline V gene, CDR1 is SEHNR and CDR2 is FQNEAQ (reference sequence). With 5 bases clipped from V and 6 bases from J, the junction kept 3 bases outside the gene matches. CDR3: CASSPTGVNTIYF. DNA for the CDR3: TGTGCCAGCAGCCCGACAGGGGTAAACACCATATATTTT.

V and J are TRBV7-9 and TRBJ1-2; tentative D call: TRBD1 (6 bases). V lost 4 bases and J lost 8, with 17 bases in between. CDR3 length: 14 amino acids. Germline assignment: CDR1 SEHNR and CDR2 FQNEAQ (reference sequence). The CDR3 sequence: CASSSRGGGLGYTF. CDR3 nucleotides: TGTGCCAGCAGCTCCAGGGGAGGCGGACTCGGCTACACCTTC.